The clone carrying this TCR beta chain was detected ten times or more. Antigen unknown. This sample is drawn from a study of T cells in Graves' hyperthyroidism and ophthalmopathy. Hyperthyroidism of Graves' type that showed no ophthalmopathy progression within 18 months was stable. Newly diagnosed hyperthyroidism, duration under 2 months, in patients aged 18 to 65. Diagnosis rested on symptoms, serum thyroxine and TRAb, thyroid ultrasound, and orbital computed tomography. The length of the CDR3 is 15 residues. Germline CDR1 MNHNS, CDR2 SASEGT. V was clipped by 1 base and J by 0 bases, with 10 bases between them. Authors of the study amplified TCR beta CDR3 regions from RNA transcripts. An initial round of RT-PCR targeting the TCR CDR3 relied on the HTBI primer set. MiXCR, run by TCRdb on the multiplex PCR reads, gives a single entry per CDR3 protein. Found here are more than 450,000 distinct CDR3 sequences, less than 15% of them singletons; the top ten hold approximately 13%.

The study's findings and limits: Ophthalmopathy prediction by the model preceded onset by a median approximately six months.

The clonotype was recovered from a middle-aged woman with Graves' hyperthyroidism. The specimen sequenced was blood. V is TRBV6-1 and J is TRBJ2-7; D unclear. As DNA, the CDR3 is TGTGCCAGCAGTGAAGGGTGGGTCTCCTCCTACGAGCAGTACTTC. Translating gives CASSEGWVSSYEQYF.